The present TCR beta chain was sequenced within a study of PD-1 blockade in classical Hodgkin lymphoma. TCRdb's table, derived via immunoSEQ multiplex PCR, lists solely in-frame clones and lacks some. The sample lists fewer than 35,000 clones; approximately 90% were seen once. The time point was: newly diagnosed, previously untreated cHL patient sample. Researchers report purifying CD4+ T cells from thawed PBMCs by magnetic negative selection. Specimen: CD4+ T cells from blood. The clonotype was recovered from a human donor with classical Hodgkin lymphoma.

CDR3 residues: CASSLGQGAHQPQHF. The DNA of the CDR3 is TGTGCCAGCAGCTTAGGGCAGGGGGCTCATCAGCCCCAGCATTTT. The chain links TRBV7-9 to TRBJ1-5; 8 positions match TRBD1. Germline loops: CDR1 SEHNR, CDR2 FQNEAQ (reference sequence). CDR3 length equals 15 residues. V trimming: 1 base; J trimming: 5 bases; junction bases outside the gene matches: 4.